This T cell receptor (beta chain) was sequenced during a study of patients and donors after allogeneic stem cell transplantation. This clonotype has a count of ten or more. Each CDR3 protein gets one entry after TCRdb re-called the RT-PCR reads with MiXCR. Here the sample spans approximately 10,000 distinct CDR3 sequences, about 6% being singletons. Germline V gives CDR1 WSHSY, CDR2 SAAADI. The V end was cut by 5 bases, the J end by 4 bases, with 11 bases between. The CDR3 contains 13 residues. Source material: blood, either unsorted or a sorted T cell fraction (not recorded which). The receptor was derived from a human donor who was either an allogeneic HSCT recipient or a stem cell or donor lymphocyte infusion donor (not recorded which). It is not recorded whose cells these are; they may come from a transplant donor. This sequence joins TRBV10-2 and TRBJ1-1; tentatively, D is TRBD1 (6 bases). This CDR3 is CASSLGGGTEAFF. In DNA form, the CDR3 reads TGCGCCAGCAGTCTAGGGGGTGGCACTGAAGCTTTCTTT.